The TCR beta chain under discussion was sequenced for a study of CD8+ T cells in alopecia areata. Study outcomes and limitations: Researchers reported that TCR sharing among patients proved less clear than in mice, possibly HLA-linked. Elevated clonality characterized lesional scalp relative to normal scalp, particularly in alopecia totalis/universalis.

The authors extracted RNA and reverse transcribed it into cDNA as the sequencing template. Sequencing used immunoSEQ multiplex PCR; TCRdb keeps in-frame clones, though not all of them. The sample gives under 300,000 clones, roughly 69% of which show up once; approximately 1.2% is in the top ten. The investigators collected lesional scalp punch biopsies and peripheral blood from alopecia areata patients. A FACSAria was used to sort CD4+ and CD8+ T cells. These cells came from PBMCs. A note on this clone: The antigen is not known. Other DNA sequences in the same sample also yield this CDR3.

This CDR3 has 13 amino acids. Germline CDR1 and CDR2: SGHTA and FQGTGA. Between the trimmed V and J ends, which lost 3 bases and 3 bases, there was a span of 6 bases. The TCR comes from a human donor with alopecia areata. The source material was CD4+ T cells sorted from blood, sampled at week 0. The chain links TRBV7-3 to TRBJ2-1; a possible D gene is TRBD1 (6 bases). CDR3 loop: CASSLDSYNEQFF. CDR3 in DNA: TGTGCCAGCAGCTTGGACAGCTACAATGAGCAGTTCTTC.